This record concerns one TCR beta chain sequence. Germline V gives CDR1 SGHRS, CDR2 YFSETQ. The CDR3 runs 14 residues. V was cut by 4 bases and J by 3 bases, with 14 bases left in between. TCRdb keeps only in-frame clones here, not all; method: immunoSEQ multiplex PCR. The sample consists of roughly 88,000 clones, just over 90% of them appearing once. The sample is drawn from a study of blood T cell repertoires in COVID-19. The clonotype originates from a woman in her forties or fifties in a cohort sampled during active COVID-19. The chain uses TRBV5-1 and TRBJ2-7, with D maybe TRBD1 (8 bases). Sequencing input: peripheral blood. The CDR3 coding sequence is TGCGCCAGCAGCCCACAGGGGGGGAACTACGAGCAGTACTTC. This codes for CASSPQGGNYEQYF.